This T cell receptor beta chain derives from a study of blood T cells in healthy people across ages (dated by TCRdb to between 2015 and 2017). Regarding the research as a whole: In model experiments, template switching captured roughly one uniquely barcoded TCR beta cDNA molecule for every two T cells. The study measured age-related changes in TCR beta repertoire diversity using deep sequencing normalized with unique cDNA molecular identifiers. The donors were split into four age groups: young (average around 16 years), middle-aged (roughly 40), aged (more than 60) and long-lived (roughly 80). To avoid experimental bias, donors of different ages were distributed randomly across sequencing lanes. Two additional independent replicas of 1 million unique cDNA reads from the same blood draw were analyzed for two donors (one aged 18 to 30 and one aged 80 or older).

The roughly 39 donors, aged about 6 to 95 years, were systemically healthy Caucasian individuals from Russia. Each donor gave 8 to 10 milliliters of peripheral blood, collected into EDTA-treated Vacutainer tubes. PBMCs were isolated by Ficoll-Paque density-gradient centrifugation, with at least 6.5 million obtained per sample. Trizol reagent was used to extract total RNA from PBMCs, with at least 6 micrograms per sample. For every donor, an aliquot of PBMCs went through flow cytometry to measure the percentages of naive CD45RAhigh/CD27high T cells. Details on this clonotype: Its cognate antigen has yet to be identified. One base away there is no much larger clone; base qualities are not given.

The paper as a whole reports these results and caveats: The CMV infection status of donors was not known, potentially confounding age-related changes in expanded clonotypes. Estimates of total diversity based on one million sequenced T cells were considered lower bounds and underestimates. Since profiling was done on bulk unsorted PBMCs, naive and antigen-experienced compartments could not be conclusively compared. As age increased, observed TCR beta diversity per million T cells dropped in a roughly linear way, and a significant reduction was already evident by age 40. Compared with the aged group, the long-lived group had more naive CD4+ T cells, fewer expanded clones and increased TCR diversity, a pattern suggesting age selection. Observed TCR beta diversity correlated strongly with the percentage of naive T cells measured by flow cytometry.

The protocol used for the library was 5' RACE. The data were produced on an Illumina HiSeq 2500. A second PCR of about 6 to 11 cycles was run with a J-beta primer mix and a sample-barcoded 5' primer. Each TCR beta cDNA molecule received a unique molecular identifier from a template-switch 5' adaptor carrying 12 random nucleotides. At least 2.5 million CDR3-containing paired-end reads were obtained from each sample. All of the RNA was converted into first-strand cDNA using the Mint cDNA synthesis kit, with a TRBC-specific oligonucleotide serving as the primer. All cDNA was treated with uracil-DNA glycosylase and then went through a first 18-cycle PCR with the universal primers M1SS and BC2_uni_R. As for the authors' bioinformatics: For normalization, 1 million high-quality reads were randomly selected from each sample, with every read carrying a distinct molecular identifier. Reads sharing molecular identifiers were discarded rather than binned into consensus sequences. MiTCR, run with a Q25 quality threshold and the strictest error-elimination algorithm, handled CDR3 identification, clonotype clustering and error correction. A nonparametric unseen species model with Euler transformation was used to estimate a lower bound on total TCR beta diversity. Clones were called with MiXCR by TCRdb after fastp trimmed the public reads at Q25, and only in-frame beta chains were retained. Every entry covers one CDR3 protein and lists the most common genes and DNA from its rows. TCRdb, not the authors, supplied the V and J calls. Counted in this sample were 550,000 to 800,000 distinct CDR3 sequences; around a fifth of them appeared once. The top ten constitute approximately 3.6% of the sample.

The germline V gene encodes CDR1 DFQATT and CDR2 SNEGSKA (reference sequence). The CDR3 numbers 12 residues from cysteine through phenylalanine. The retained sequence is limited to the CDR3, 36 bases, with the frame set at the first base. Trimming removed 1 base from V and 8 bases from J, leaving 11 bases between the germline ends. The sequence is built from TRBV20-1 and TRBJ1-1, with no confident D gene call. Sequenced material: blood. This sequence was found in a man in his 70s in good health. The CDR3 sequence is CSARGGLKEAFF. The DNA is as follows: TGCAGTGCTAGAGGAGGGCTCAAAGAAGCTTTCTTT.